This T cell receptor beta chain was identified in a study of blood T cells in healthy people across ages. Study-level findings and limits: Higher diversity and more naive CD4+ cells were features of long-lived donors, compared to aged donors.

The CDR3 has 14 residues. Trimming cost V 4 bases and J 2 bases, with 12 bases left between them. Germline lookup yields CDR1 SEHNR and CDR2 FQNEAQ (reference sequence). Details on this clonotype: The antigen remains undetermined.

Donation came from healthy Caucasian individuals in Russia who were aged roughly 6 to 95. Each sample had at least 6.5 million PBMCs isolated. Sample-barcoded 5' priming and a J-beta primer mix drove a second PCR of roughly 6 to 12 cycles. Individual samples furnished no less than 3 million CDR3-containing paired-end reads apiece. One entry per CDR3 protein, called by TCRdb with MiXCR from the 5' RACE reads. The sample contains around 900,000 distinct CDR3 sequences, roughly 50% of which appear only once. The sequence was collected from a woman aged 55-70 years in good health. Sequenced input: blood. The J gene is TRBJ2-7, the V gene TRBV7-9; D possibly corresponds to TRBD1 (5 bases). This CDR3 reads CASSSFQGTYEQYF. As DNA, the CDR3 is TGTGCCAGCAGCTCTTTTCAGGGAACCTACGAGCAGTACTTC.